The 15 T cell receptor beta chains reported below all come from one sample, sequenced in a study of tissue T cells after allogeneic stem cell transplantation. Some clones are missing from TCRdb's copy, which holds only in-frame ones; the method was immunoSEQ multiplex PCR. Of around 5,000 clones listed, 60% to 80% are singletons. The sequencing here drew on tissue from the colon, taken at autopsy. The receptors were sampled from a female donor at least 60 years old with lung cancer.

The V call is TRBV2, the J call TRBJ2-2; 7 nucleotides match TRBD2. This CDR3 is 15 amino acids long. Per the germline V gene, CDR1 is SNHLY and CDR2 is FYNNEI. V gave up 4 bases and J gave up 4 bases; unmatched junction bases: 6. In DNA form, the CDR3 reads TGTGCCAGCAGTGCGGCGCGGGGGAGCACCGGGGAGCTGTTTTTT. Translating gives CASSAARGSTGELFF.

In its sample, this clone ranks as large. The J gene is TRBJ2-7, the V gene TRBV2; D unclear. V was trimmed by 5 bases and J by 7 bases, leaving 12 bases between them. This CDR3 region has 12 residues. CDR1 and CDR2 from the germline V gene are SNHLY and FYNNEI. CDR3 residues: CASSSPPQEQYF. In nucleotides, the CDR3 is TGTGCCAGCAGTTCCCCCCCACAGGAGCAGTACTTC.

This clone was picked up a small number of times. The chain has TRBV30 and TRBJ1-4, with 8 bases fitting TRBD1. This CDR3 spans 14 amino acids. V lost 0 bases, J lost 8 bases, and 5 bases stayed unmatched. Germline V lookup: CDR1 GTSNPN, CDR2 SVGIG (reference sequence). The CDR3 reads CAWSVQGAGEKLFF. The DNA of the CDR3 is TGTGCCTGGAGTGTCCAGGGGGCCGGAGAAAAACTGTTTTTT.

This clone was counted a few times. The chain has TRBV2 and TRBJ1-1; the D is unclear. Trimming cost V 8 bases and J 0 bases, with 7 bases left between them. Per germline, CDR1 SNHLY and CDR2 FYNNEI. The CDR3 runs 12 residues. The CDR3 is CASFTVNTEAFF. Written as DNA, the CDR3 is TGTGCCAGCTTCACAGTGAACACTGAAGCTTTCTTT.

The rearrangement links TRBV4-2 to TRBJ1-6; D is possibly TRBD1 (5 bases). CDR1 is LGHNA, CDR2 YNFKEQ, per germline. The V and J ends lost 3 bases and 7 bases respectively, with 13 bases between them. The CDR3 covers 15 residues. The CDR3 DNA reads TGTGCCAGCAGCCAGGAACCCTACAGGAATTCACCCCTCCACTTT. It codes for CASSQEPYRNSPLHF.

The chain joins TRBV11-3 to TRBJ2-5, with D hard to call. This CDR3 is built from 12 residues. V shed 2 bases and J shed 6 bases, with 7 bases lying between them. The germline CDR1 and CDR2 sequences are SGHNT and YENEEA. CDR3 sequence: CASSLSRKTQYF. DNA of the CDR3: TGTGCCAGCAGCTTAAGCAGGAAGACCCAGTACTTC. Combining the CDR3 with reference TRBV11-3 and TRBJ2-5 gives the whole variable domain EAGVVQSPRYKIIEKKQPVAFWCNPISGHNTLYWYLQNLGQGPELLIRYENEEAVDDSQLPKDRFSAERLKGVDSTLKIQPAELGDSAVYLCASSLSRKTQYFGPGTRLLVL.

This clone was seen only once. This chain uses TRBV7-2 with TRBJ2-7, with a possible D match to TRBD2 (6 bases). The germline V gene has CDR1 SGHTA and CDR2 FQGNSA. V gave up 1 base and J gave up 2 bases, with 18 bases separating them. The CDR3 is made up of 17 amino acids. The CDR3: CASSLGAAAGTPYEQYF. Written as DNA, the CDR3 is TGTGCCAGCAGCTTAGGGGCTGCGGCGGGGACCCCCTACGAGCAGTACTTC.

J is TRBJ2-5 and V is TRBV4-2; 7 positions agree with TRBD1. This CDR3 is 16 amino acids long. Looked up from germline, CDR1 is LGHNA and CDR2 is YNFKEQ. Trimming cost V 3 bases and J 0 bases; bases outside gene matches: 7. This CDR3 reads CASSQVGTAYQETQYF. The CDR3 DNA follows: TGTGCCAGCAGCCAGGTTGGGACAGCGTACCAAGAGACCCAGTACTTC.

The rearrangement links TRBV27 to TRBJ1-5, with no clear D. Per germline, CDR1 MNHEY and CDR2 SMNVEV (reference sequence). The CDR3 runs to 15 residues. Trimming shortened V by 6 bases and J by 5 bases, and 17 bases separated the two germline ends. The CDR3 DNA reads TGTGCCAGCAGGCTCACAGCGATGGAAGATCAGCCCCAGCATTTT. Its protein product is CASRLTAMEDQPQHF.

This chain uses TRBV5-5 with TRBJ1-4, with D possibly being TRBD1 (5 bases). Germline lookup yields CDR1 SGHKS and CDR2 YYEKEE (reference sequence). The CDR3 runs to 15 residues. With 4 bases removed from V and 7 bases from J, the gap between germline ends came to 17 bases. CDR3 sequence (DNA): TGTGCCAGCAGCCGCCTCAGGGAGAAGAGTGAAAAACTGTTTTTT. Encoded protein: CASSRLREKSEKLFF.

The chain has TRBV19 and TRBJ1-6, with a weak D call TRBD1 (5 bases). CDR3 length: 13 residues. CDR1 LNHDA and CDR2 SQIVND come from the germline V gene (reference sequence). V gave up 10 bases and J gave up 7 bases, with 14 bases separating them. CDR3 DNA: TGTGCCAATACCGCACAGGTAAATTCACCCCTCCACTTT. Amino acid sequence: CANTAQVNSPLHF.

The chain combines TRBV12-3 or TRBV12-4 with TRBJ1-1, with D perhaps matching TRBD1 (6 bases). V was shortened by 1 base and J by 7 bases, with 7 bases between the two germline ends. The CDR3 is 12 amino acids. The DNA of the CDR3 is TGTGCCAGCAGTTTAGGGACAGTTGAAGCTTTCTTT. Translating it yields CASSLGTVEAFF.

The chain has TRBV2 and TRBJ2-7; perhaps TRBD1 as D (5 bases). The V gene lost 6 bases and the J gene lost 2 bases, with 11 bases spanning the gap. Per the germline V gene, CDR1 is SNHLY and CDR2 is FYNNEI. The CDR3 sequence is 13 residues long. CDR3 sequence (DNA): TGTGCCAGCAGGGGGCTAGGCCCCTACGAGCAGTACTTC. Its translation: CASRGLGPYEQYF. Looking up the rest from reference TRBV2 and TRBJ2-7 gives the full variable domain: EPEVTQTPSHQVTQMGQEVILRCVPISNHLYFYWYRQILGQKVEFLVSFYNNEISEKSEIFDDQFSVERPDGSNFTLKIRSTKLEDSAMYFCASRGLGPYEQYFGPGTRLTVT.

This clone was counted once. The V call is TRBV6-2 or TRBV6-3, the J call TRBJ1-5; 8 bases agree with TRBD1. Per the germline V gene, CDR1 is MNHEY and CDR2 is SVGEGT. After removal of 5 bases from V and 4 bases from J, the junction contained 7 bases not matched to a gene. The CDR3 sequence is 15 residues long. CDR3 sequence: CASSPGTGGNQPQHF. The CDR3, as DNA: TGTGCCAGCAGTCCCGGGACAGGAGGAAATCAGCCCCAGCATTTT.

The chain uses TRBV7-6 and TRBJ2-7, with D perhaps matching TRBD1 or TRBD2 (5 bases each). Germline lookup yields CDR1 SGHVS and CDR2 FNYEAQ. The CDR3 has 15 amino acids. The V gene lost 5 bases and the J gene lost 9 bases, with 23 bases spanning the gap. Here the CDR3 DNA reads TGTGCCAGCAGCCCCCCTTTTGGGGGTTCCGGCAGGCAGTACTTC. Amino acid sequence: CASSPPFGGSGRQYF. Full variable domain (missing parts from reference TRBV7-6 and TRBJ2-7): GAGVSQSPRYKVTKRGQDVALRCDPISGHVSLYWYRQALGQGPEFLTYFNYEAQQDKSGLPNDRFSAERPEGSISTLTIQRTEQRDSAMYRCASSPPFGGSGRQYFGPGTRLTVT.